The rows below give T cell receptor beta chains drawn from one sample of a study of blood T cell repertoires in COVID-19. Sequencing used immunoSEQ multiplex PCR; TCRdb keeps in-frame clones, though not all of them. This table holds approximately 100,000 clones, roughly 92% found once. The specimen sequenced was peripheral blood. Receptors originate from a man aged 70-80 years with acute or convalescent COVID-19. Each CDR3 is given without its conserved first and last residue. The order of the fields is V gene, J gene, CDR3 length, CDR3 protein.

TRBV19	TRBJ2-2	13	ASSIVAGYTGELF
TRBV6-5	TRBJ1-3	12	ASSLQGRGNTIY
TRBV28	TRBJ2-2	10	ASSTQDGELF
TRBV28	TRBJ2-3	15	ASMGLAGEGSTDTQY
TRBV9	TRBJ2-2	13	ASSPGTTNTGELF
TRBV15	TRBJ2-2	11	ATSHPGPGELF
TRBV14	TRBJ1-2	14	ASSQDYTGMSYGYT
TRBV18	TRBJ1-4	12	ASSQQGHNEKLF
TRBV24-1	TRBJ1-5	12	ATSAGNSNQPQH
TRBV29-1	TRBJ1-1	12	SAVKDGYNTEAF
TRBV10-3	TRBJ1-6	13	AISERGSYNSPLH
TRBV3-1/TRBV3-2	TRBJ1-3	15	ASTPTGGRLSGNTIY
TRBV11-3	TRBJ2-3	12	ASSPRQGKDTQY
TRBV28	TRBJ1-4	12	ASSLSGAQGKLF
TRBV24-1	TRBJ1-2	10	ATSETGLGYT
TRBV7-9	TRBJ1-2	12	ASSLRGQGYGYT
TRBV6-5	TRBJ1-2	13	ASSYLDSSGYGYT
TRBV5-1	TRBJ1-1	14	ASSLGQRVMNTEAF
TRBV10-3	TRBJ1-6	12	ANAAGTGASPLH
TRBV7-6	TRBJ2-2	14	ASSFPGTQNTGELF
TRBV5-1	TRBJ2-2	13	ASSSGQGVTGELF
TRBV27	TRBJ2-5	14	ASSLSGTGGGETQY
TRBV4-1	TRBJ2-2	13	ASSQAGWNTGELF
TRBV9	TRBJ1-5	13	ASSPSGGAGQPQH
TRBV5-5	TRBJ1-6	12	ASSPRRVDSPLH
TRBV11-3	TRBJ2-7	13	ASSLAGTGSYEQY
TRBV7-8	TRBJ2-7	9	ASSLGVEQY
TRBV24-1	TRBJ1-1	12	ATRGTGLNTEAF
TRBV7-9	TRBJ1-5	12	ASTSDRGHQPQH
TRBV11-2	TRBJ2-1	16	ASSSGLAGGSSYNEQF
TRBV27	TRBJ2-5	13	ASSPRGRVAETQY
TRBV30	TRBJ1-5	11	AWSEDSNQPQH
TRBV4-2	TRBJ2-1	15	ASSPEVAPLPYNEQF
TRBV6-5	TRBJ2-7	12	ASSYGTEIYEQY
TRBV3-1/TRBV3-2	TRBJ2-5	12	ATAWGGGQETQY
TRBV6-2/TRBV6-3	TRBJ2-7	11	ASSKQGSGEQY
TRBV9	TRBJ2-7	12	ASSLGQGGYEQY
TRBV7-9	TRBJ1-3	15	ASSLMGARNSGNTIY
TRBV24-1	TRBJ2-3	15	ATSDLGSSGSSDTQY
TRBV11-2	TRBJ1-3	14	ASSPDFGGLGNTIY
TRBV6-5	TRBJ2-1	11	ATRLAGGGEQF
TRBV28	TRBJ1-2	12	ASSPESGSYGYT
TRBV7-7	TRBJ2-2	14	ASSSREGYDTGELF
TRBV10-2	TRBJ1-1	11	ASKDREDTEAF
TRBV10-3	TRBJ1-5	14	AISESGANSNQPQH
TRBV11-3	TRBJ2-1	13	ASSSRAENFNEQF